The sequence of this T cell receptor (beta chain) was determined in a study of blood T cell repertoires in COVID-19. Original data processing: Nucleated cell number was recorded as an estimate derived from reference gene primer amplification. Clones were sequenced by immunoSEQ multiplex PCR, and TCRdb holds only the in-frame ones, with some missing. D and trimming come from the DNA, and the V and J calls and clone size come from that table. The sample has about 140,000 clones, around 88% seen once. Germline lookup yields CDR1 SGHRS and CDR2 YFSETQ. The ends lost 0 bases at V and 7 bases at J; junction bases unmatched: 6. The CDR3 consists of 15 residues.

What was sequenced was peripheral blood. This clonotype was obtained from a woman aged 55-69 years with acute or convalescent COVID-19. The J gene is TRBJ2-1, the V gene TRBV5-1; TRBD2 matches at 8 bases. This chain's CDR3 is CASSLEGTRNNEQFF. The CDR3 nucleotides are TGCGCCAGCAGCTTGGAAGGGACTAGAAATAATGAGCAGTTCTTC.